This TCR beta chain was captured in a study of T cell responses to AZD1222 COVID-19 vaccine. General study results and limits: There were repertoire samples only from the period after the peak T cell response.

The germline CDR1 and CDR2 sequences are SGHRS and YFSETQ. With 2 bases removed from V and 5 bases from J, the gap between germline ends came to 6 bases. This CDR3 contains 12 residues. Measured with immunoSEQ multiplex PCR; TCRdb has only the in-frame clones, and not every one. The sample has tens of thousands of clones, less than 95% seen once. For this clone: Its target is unknown.

The material was peripheral blood, obtained 28 days after the second AZD1222 dose. The rearrangement links TRBV5-1 to TRBJ2-3, with D unresolved. This clonotype was obtained from an adult who received the AZD1222 COVID-19 vaccine. In DNA form, the CDR3 reads TGCGCCAGCAGCTTTAGTGGAGATACGCAGTATTTT. Amino acids: CASSFSGDTQYF.